These 4 T cell receptor beta chains originate from one sample sequenced in a study of blood T cell repertoires in COVID-19. The method was immunoSEQ multiplex PCR; TCRdb's version includes in-frame clones alone and lacks a portion of them. In the table there are under 200,000 clones, roughly 84% of which are singletons. Sequencing was done on a sample of PBMCs or T cells enriched from blood (not recorded which). All receptors derive from a woman aged 50 to 65 who had recovered from COVID-19.

The genes are TRBV28 and TRBJ1-2; 11 bases are shared with TRBD1. This CDR3 has 16 residues. V dropped 4 bases and J dropped 0; count of bases not matched to a gene: 4. CDR1 and CDR2 from the germline V gene are MDHEN and SYDVKM. The CDR3 nucleotides read TGTGCCAGCAGTTCGGGGACAGGGGGTCCTAACTATGGCTACACCTTC. It encodes CASSSGTGGPNYGYTF.

This chain joins TRBV27 and TRBJ1-5, with D uncertain. Germline CDR1 reads MNHEY; CDR2 reads SMNVEV (reference sequence). V lost 3 bases and J 6 bases, leaving 9 bases between the germline ends. The length of the CDR3 is 13 residues. The CDR3 here is CASSLVIGQPQHF. In DNA form, the CDR3 reads TGTGCCAGCAGTTTGGTGATCGGTCAGCCCCAGCATTTT.

The J gene is TRBJ1-5, the V gene TRBV6-2 or TRBV6-3; 7 nucleotides align to TRBD1. Germline CDR1 MNHEY, CDR2 SVGEGT. J gave up 6 bases and V 5 bases, and 16 bases lay outside the gene matches. The CDR3 contains 17 residues. CDR3: CASSPITGQDLSQPQHF. CDR3 coding DNA: TGTGCCAGCAGTCCAATAACCGGACAGGACCTCAGTCAGCCCCAGCATTTT.

This chain connects TRBV6-5 to TRBJ1-1, with a weak D call TRBD1 (6 bases). CDR1 and CDR2 (germline): MNHEY, SVGAGI. CDR3 length equals 12 residues. V dropped 8 bases and J dropped 2 bases, with 9 bases sitting between them. The DNA of the CDR3 is TGTGCCAGCCGCAGGGGAAACACTGAAGCTTTCTTT. This codes for CASRRGNTEAFF.